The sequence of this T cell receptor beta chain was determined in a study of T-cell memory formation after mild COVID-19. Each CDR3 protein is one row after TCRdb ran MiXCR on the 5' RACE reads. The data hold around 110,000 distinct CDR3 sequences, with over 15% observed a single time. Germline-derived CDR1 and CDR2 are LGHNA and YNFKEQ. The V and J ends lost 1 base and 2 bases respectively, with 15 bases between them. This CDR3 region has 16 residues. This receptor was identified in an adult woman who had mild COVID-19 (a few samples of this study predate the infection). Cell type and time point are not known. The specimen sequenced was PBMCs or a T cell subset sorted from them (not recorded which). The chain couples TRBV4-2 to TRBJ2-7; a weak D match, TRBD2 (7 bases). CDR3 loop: CASSQGMGGGTYEQYF. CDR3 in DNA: TGTGCCAGCAGCCAAGGGATGGGAGGGGGTACCTACGAGCAGTACTTC.